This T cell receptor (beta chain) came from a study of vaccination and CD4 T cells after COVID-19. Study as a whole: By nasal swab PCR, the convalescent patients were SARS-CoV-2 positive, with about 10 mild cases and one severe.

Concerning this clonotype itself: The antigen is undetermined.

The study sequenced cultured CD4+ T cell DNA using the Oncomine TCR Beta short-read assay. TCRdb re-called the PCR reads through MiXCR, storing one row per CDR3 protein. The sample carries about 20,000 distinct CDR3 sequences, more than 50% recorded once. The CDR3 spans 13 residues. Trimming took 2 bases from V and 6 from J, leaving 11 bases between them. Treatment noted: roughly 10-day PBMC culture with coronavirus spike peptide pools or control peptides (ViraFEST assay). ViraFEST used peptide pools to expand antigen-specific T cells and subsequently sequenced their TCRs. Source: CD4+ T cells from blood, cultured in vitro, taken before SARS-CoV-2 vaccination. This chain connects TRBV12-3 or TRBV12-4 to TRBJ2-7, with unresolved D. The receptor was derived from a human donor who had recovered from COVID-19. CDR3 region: CASSLKPVFEQYF. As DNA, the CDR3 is TGTGCCAGCAGTTTAAAGCCCGTTTTCGAGCAGTACTTC.